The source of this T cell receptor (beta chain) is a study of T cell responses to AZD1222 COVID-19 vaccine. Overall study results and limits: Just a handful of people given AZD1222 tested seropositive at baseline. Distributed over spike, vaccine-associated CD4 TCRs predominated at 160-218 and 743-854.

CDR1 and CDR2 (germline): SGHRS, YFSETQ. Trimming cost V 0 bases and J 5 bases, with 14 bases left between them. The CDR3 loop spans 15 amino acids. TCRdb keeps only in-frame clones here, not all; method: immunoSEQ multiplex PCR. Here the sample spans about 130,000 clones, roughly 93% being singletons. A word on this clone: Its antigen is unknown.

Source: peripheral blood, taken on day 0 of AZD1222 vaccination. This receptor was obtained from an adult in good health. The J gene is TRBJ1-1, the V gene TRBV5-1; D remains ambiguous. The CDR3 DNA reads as TGCGCCAGCAGCTTGGAAGGCGTGGAGTATACTGAAGCTTTCTTT. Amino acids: CASSLEGVEYTEAFF. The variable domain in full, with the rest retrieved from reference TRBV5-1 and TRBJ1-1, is KAGVTQTPRYLIKTRGQQVTLSCSPISGHRSVSWYQQTPGQGLQFLFEYFSETQRNKGNFPGRFSGRQFSNSRSEMNVSTLELGDSALYLCASSLEGVEYTEAFFGQGTRLTVV.